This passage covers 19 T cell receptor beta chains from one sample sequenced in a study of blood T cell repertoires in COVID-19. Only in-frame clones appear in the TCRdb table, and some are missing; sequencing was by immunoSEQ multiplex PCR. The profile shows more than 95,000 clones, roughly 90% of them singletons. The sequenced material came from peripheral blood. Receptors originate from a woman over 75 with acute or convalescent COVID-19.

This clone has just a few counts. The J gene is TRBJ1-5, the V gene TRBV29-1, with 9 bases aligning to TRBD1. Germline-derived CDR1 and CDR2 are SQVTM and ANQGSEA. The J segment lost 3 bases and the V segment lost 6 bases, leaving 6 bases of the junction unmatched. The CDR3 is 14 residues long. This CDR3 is CSVRTGEINQPQHF. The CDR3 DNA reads TGCAGCGTGAGGACAGGGGAGATCAATCAGCCCCAGCATTTT.

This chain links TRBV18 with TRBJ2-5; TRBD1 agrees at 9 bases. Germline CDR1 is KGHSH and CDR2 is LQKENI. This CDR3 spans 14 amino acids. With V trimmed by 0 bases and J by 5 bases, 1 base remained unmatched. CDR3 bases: TGTGCCAGCTCACCACCGGACAGGGGTGAGACCCAGTACTTC. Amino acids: CASSPPDRGETQYF.

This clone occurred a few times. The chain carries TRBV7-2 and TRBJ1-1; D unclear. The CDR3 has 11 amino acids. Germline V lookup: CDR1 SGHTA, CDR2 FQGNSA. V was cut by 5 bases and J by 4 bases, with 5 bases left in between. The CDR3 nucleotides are TGTGCCAGCAGCCCCCGCACTGAAGCTTTCTTT. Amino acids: CASSPRTEAFF.

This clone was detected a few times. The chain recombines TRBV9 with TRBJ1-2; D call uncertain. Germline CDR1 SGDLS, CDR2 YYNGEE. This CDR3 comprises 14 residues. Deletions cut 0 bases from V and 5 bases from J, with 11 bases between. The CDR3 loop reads CASSVAGSSYGYTF. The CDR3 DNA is TGTGCCAGCAGCGTAGCTGGCAGTTCTTATGGCTACACCTTC.

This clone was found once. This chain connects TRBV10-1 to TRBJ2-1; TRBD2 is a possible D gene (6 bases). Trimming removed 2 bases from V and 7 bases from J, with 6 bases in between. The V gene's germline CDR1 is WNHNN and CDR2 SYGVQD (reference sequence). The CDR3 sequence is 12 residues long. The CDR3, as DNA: TGCGCCAGCAGTGAGCTAGCGAATGAGCAGTTCTTC. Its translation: CASSELANEQFF.

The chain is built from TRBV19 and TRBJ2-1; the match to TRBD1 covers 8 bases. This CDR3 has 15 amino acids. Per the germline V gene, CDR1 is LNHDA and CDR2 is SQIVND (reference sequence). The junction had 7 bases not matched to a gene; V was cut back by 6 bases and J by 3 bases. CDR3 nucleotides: TGTGCCAGTAGAAGGGGAGACAGGGGCTACAATGAGCAGTTCTTC. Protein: CASRRGDRGYNEQFF.

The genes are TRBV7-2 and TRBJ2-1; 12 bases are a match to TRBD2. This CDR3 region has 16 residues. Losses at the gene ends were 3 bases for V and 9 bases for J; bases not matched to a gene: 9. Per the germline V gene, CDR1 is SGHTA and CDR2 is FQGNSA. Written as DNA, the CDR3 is TGTGCCAGCAGCTTCCCGACTAGCGGGGGTGGGGCTGAGCAGTTCTTC. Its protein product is CASSFPTSGGGAEQFF.

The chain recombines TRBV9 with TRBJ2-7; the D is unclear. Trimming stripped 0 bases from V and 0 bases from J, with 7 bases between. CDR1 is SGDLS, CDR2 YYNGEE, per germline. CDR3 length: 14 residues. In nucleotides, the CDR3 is TGTGCCAGCAGCGTAGTGGCCAACTCCTACGAGCAGTACTTC. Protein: CASSVVANSYEQYF.

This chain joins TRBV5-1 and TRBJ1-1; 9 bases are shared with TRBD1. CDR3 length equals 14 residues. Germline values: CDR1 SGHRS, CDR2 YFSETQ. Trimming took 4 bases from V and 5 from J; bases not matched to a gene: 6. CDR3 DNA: TGCGCCAGCAGCGCGACAGGGGGGACTACTGAAGCTTTCTTT. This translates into CASSATGGTTEAFF.

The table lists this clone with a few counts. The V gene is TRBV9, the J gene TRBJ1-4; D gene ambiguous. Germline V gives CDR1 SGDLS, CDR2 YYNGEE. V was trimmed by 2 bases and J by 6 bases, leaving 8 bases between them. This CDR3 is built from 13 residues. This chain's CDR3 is CASSVGGDEKLFF. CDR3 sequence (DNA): TGTGCCAGCAGCGTTGGCGGCGATGAAAAACTGTTTTTT. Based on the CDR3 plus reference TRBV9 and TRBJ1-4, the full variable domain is DSGVTQTPKHLITATGQRVTLRCSPRSGDLSVYWYQQSLDQGLQFLIQYYNGEERAKGNILERFSAQQFPDLHSELNLSSLELGDSALYFCASSVGGDEKLFFGSGTQLSVL.

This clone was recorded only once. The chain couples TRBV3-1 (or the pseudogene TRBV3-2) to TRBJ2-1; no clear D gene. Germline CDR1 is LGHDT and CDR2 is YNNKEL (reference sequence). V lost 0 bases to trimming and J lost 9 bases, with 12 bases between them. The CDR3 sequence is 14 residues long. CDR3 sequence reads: CASSQDGQVGEQFF. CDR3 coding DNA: TGTGCCAGCAGCCAAGATGGGCAGGTAGGTGAGCAGTTCTTC.

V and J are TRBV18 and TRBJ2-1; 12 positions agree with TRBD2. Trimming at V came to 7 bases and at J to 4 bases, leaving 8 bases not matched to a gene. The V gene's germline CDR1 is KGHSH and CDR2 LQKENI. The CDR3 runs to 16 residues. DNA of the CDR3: TGTGCCAGCTTCCCGGGACTAGCGGGCCATTACAATGAGCAGTTCTTC. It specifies CASFPGLAGHYNEQFF.

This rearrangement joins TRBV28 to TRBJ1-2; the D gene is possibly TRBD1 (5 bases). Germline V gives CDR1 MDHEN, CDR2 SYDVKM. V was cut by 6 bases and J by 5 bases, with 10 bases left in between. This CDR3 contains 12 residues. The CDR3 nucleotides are TGTGCCAGCAGGTCAGGGTTATATGGCTACACCTTC. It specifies CASRSGLYGYTF.

CDR3 nucleotide sequence: TGTGCCAGCAGCCCCCGCGCTAGCGGAGCCTACGAGCAGTACTTC. Amino acid sequence: CASSPRASGAYEQYF. The chain has TRBV5-6 and TRBJ2-7; 7 bases align to TRBD2. The J segment lost 2 bases and the V segment lost 4 bases, leaving 9 bases of the junction unmatched. Per the germline V gene, CDR1 is SGHDT and CDR2 is YYEEEE. This CDR3 contains 15 residues.

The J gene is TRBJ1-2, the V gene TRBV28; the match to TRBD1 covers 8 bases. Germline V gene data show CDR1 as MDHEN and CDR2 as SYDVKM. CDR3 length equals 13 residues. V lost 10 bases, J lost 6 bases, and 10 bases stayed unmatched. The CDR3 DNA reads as TGTGCCACCAAAGTCGACAGGGGCCATGGCTACACCTTC. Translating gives CATKVDRGHGYTF.

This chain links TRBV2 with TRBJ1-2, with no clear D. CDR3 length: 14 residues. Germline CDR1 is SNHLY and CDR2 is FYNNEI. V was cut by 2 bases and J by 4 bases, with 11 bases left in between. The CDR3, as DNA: TGTGCCAGCAGTGAACCCCCTCCCGGCTATGGCTACACCTTC. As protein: CASSEPPPGYGYTF.

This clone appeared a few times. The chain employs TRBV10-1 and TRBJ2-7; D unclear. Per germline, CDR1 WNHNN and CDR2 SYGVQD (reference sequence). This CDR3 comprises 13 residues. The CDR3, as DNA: TGCGCGATGCAGGCAGGAAGGTCCGACGAGCAGTACTTC. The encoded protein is CAMQAGRSDEQYF.

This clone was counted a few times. The CDR3 DNA reads TGTGCCTCTGCGGATAGCAATCAGCCCCAGCATTTT. Its protein product is CASADSNQPQHF. V gene TRBV2 combines with J gene TRBJ1-5; D is undetermined. Germline CDR1 is SNHLY and CDR2 is FYNNEI. Trimming removed 11 bases from V and 0 bases from J, with 8 bases in between. CDR3 size: 12 residues.

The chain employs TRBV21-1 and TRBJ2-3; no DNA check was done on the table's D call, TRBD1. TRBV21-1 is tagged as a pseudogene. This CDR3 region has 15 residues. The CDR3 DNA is TGTGCCAGCAGCAGGGAGACAGGGGCCAGGAATACGCAGTATTTT. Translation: CASSRETGARNTQYF.